A selection of T cell receptor beta chains follows, all from one sample in a study of cytomegalovirus exposure and HLA in healthy donors. TCRdb's copy holds only in-frame clones and misses some; the assay was immunoSEQ multiplex PCR. This sample yields approximately 150,000 clones, of which 70% to 85% are seen a single time; roughly 3.4% belongs to the top ten. Sequencing used PBMCs. These receptors were collected from a male donor in good health and CMV-seronegative. Both conserved end residues are part of each CDR3. Fields, in order: V gene, CDR3 protein.

TRBV5-5 CASSWGTFSYEQYF
TRBV6-5 CASKEGRENEQYF
TRBV7-9 CASSLTGGADTQYF
TRBV6-5 CASSYYGGATEAFF
TRBV2 CASSTGTPPYEQYF
TRBV27 CASSLGTGGSYEQYF
TRBV5-6 CASSFVWAVPYEQYF
TRBV5-4 CASSFKRERPSYEQYF
TRBV2 CASTRSGGCGYTF
TRBV9 CASSGRTGVYNEQFF
TRBV9 CASSVATRRGGRDTQYF
TRBV7-9 CSSSYGGSGNTIYF
TRBV7-9 CASSPTPGQRGSGELFF
TRBV7-7 CASSLGADSTDTQYF
TRBV7-8 CASSIGQVRNQPQHF
TRBV7-3 CASSLFGTQGTDTQYF
TRBV5-4 CASSLDASAHYGYTF